This T cell receptor beta chain comes out of a study of neoadjuvant anti-PD-1 for oral cavity cancer. The study's findings and limits: With a few patients per group, TCR findings need larger cohorts.

Most PBMC samples had 480 ng input DNA in six replicates. Using immunoSEQ multiplex PCR, the repertoire was profiled, and TCRdb retains in-frame clones only, with some absent. The sample carries some 13,000 clones, roughly 74% recorded once. V shed 5 bases and J 8 bases; nucleotides not matched to a gene: 10. The germline CDR1 and CDR2 sequences are SGHAT and FQNNGV. This CDR3 region has 14 residues. Stated time point: after neoadjuvant nivolumab, at surgical resection. Analysis of PBMCs was direct, with no culture step. A remark on this clone: Its antigen remains unknown.

The chain recombines TRBV11-2 with TRBJ1-2; 8 bases fit TRBD1. This receptor was identified in a person aged 35-79 years with oral cavity squamous cell carcinoma. Sequenced here: PBMCs, sampled after nivolumab (anti-PD-1) treatment. In DNA form, the CDR3 reads TGTGCCAGCAGCATGGGACAGGCAGACGGGGGCTACACCTTC. Protein: CASSMGQADGGYTF.